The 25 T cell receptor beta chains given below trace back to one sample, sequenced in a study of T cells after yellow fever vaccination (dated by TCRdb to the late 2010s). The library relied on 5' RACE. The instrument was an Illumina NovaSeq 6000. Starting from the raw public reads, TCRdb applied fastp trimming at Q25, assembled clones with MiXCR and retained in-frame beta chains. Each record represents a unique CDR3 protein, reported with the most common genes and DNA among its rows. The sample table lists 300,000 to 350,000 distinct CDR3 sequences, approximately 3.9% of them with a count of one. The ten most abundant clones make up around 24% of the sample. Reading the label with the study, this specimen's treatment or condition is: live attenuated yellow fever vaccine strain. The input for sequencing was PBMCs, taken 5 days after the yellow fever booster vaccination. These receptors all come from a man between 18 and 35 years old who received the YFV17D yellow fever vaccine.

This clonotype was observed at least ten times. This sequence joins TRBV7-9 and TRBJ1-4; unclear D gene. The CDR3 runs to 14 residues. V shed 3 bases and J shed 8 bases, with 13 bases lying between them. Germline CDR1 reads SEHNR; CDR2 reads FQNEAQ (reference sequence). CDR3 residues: CASSLVLSEEKLFF. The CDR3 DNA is TGTGCCAGCAGCTTGGTGCTGTCTGAGGAAAAACTGTTTTTT.

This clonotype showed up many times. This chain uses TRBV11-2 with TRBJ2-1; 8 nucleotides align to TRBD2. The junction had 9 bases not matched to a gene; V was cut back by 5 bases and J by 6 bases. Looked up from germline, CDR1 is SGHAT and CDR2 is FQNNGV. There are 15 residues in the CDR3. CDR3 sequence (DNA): TGTGCCAGCAGCGGGGGCCGGGGGGGCCTCAATGAGCAGTTCTTC. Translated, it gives CASSGGRGGLNEQFF.

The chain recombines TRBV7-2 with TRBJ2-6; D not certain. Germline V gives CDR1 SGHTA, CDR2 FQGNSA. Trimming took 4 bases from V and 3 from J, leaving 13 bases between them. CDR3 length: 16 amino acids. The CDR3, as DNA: TGTGCCAGCAGCTCCGACGTAGCTAGTGGGGCCAACGTCCTGACTTTC. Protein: CASSSDVASGANVLTF.

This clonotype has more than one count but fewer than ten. The CDR3 is CASSPPGGSAYEQYV. In DNA, the CDR3 is TGTGCCAGCTCACCACCAGGGGGATCGGCTTACGAGCAGTACGTC. The genes are TRBV18 and TRBJ2-7; D possibly corresponds to TRBD1 (6 bases). Germline lookup yields CDR1 KGHSH and CDR2 LQKENI. This CDR3 comprises 15 residues. Trimming left V 0 bases short and J 4 bases short, with 13 bases between.

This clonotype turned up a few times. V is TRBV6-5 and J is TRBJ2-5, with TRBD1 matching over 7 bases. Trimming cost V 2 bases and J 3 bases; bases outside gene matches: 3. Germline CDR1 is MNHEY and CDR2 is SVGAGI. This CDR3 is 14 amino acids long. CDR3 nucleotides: TGTGCCAGCAGTTACGAGGGGGCAGAAGAGACCCAGTACTTC. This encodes CASSYEGAEETQYF.

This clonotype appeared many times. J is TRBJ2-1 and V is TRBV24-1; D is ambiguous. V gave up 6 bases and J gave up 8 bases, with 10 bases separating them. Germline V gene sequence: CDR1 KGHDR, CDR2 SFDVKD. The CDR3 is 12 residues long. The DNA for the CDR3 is TGTGCCACCAGTCCCGGCCTCCATGAGCAGTTCTTC. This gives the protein CATSPGLHEQFF.

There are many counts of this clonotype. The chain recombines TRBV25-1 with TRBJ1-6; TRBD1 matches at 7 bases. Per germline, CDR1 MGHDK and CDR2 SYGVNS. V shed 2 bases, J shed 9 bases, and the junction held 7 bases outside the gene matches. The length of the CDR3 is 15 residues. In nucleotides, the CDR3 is TGTGCCAGCAGTGAAGCGGGACAGCCAAGTTCACCCCTCCACTTT. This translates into CASSEAGQPSSPLHF.

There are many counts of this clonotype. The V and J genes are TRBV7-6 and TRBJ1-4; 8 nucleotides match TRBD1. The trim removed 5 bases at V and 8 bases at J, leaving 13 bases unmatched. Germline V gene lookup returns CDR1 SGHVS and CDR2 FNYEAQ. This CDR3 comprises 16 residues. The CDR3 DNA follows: TGTGCCAGCAGCGCCGGAGGGGGGACAGGATACGAAAAACTGTTTTTT. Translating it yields CASSAGGGTGYEKLFF.

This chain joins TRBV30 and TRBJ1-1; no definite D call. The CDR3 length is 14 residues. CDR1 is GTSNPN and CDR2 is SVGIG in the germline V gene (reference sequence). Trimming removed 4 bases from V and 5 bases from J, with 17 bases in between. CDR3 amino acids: CAWKTGSIWTEAFF. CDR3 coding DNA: TGTGCCTGGAAAACCGGGAGTATATGGACTGAAGCTTTCTTT.

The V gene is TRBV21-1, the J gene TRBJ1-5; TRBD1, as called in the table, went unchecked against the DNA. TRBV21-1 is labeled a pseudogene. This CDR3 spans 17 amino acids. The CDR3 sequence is CASSKRIQGDPIQPQHF. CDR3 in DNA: TGTGCCAGCAGCAAAAGGATACAGGGAGACCCCATTCAGCCCCAGCATTTT.

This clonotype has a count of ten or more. The CDR3 loop reads CASSPRRNTGELFF. The CDR3 DNA reads as TGCGCCAGCAGCCCGAGACGGAACACCGGGGAGCTGTTTTTT. V gene TRBV5-1 combines with J gene TRBJ2-2; D is uncertain. V lost 4 bases, J lost 1 base, and 8 bases lay in between. Germline V gene lookup returns CDR1 SGHRS and CDR2 YFSETQ. This CDR3 comprises 14 residues.

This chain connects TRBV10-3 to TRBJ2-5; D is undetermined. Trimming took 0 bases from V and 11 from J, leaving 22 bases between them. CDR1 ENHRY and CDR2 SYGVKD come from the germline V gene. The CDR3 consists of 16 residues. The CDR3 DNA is TGTGCCATCAGTGAGTCTTCAGCCACCCAACCTCTCCGACAGTACTTC. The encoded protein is CAISESSATQPLRQYF.

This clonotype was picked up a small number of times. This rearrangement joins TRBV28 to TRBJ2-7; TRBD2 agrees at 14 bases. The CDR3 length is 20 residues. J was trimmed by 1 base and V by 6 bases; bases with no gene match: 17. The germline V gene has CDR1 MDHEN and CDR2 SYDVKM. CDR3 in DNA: TGTGCCAGCAGCACATTAGGTCCGGGACTAGCGGGGGCTGAATCCTACGAGCAGTACGTC. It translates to CASSTLGPGLAGAESYEQYV.

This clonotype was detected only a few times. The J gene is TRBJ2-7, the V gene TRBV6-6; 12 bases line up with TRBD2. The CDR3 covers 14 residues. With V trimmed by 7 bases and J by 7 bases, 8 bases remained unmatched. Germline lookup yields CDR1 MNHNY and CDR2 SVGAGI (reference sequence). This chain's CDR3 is CASTWGLAGVEQYV. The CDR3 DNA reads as TGTGCCAGCACCTGGGGACTAGCGGGCGTTGAGCAGTACGTC.

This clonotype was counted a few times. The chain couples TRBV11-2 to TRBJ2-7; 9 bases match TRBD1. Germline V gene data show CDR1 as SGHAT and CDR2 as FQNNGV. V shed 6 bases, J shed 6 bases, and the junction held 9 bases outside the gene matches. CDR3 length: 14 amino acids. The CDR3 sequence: CASSSPRQGGEQYF. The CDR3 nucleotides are TGTGCCAGCAGTTCTCCCCGACAGGGGGGCGAGCAGTACTTC.

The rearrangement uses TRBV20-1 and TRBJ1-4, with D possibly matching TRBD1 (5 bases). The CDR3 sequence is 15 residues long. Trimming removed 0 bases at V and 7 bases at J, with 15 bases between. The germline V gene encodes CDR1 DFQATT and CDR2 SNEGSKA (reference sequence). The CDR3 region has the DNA TGCAGTGCTAGAGATAATGGGGGGGGGATTGAAAAACTGTTTTTT. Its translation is CSARDNGGGIEKLFF.

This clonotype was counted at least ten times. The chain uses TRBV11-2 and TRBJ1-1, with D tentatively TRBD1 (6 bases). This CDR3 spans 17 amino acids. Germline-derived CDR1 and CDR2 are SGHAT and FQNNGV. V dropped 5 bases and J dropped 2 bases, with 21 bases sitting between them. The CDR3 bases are TGTGCCAGCAGCCGGATTAGGGGGGAGGGGAGTAACACTGAAGCTTTCTTT. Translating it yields CASSRIRGEGSNTEAFF.

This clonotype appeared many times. The CDR3 reads CASSLGSFENEQYV. CDR3 nucleotides: TGTGCCAGCAGCTTAGGATCATTTGAAAACGAGCAGTACGTC. The chain combines TRBV7-2 with TRBJ2-7; D gene uncertain. V lost 1 base to trimming and J lost 5 bases, with 12 bases between them. The CDR3 sequence is 14 residues long. Germline lookup yields CDR1 SGHTA and CDR2 FQGNSA.

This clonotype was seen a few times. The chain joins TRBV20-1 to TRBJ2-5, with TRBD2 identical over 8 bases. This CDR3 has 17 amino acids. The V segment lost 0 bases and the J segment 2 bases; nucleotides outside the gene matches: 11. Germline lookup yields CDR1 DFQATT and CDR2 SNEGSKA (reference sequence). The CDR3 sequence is CSARDSVGGALQETQYF. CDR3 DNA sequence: TGCAGTGCTAGAGATTCTGTCGGGGGGGCCTTACAAGAGACCCAGTACTTC.

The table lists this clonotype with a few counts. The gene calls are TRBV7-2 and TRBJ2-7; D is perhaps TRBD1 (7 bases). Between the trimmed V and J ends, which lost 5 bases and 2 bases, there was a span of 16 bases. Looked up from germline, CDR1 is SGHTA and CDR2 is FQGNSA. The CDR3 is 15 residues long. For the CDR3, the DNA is TGTGCCAGCAGCCCCCGGGGGACAGTCACCTACGAGCAGTACTTC. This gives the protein CASSPRGTVTYEQYF.

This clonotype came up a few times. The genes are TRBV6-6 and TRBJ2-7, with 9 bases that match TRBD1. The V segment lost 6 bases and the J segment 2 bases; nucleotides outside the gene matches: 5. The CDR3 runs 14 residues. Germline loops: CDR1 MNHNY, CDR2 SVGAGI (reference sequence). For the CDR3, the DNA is TGTGCCAGCAGAGCCGGGACAGGGACCTACGAGCAGTACTTC. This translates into CASRAGTGTYEQYF.

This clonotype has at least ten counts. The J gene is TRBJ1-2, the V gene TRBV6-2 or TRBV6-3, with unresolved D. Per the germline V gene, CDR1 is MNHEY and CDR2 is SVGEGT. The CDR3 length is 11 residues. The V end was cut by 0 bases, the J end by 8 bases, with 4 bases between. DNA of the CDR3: TGTGCCAGCAGTTACTCTCGGGGCTACACCTTC. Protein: CASSYSRGYTF.

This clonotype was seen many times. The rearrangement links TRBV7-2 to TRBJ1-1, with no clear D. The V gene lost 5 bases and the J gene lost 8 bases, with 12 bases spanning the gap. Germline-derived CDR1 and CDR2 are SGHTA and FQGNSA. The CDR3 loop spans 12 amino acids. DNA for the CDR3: TGTGCCAGCAGCCGGCGGGAGAAGGAAGCTTTCTTT. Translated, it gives CASSRREKEAFF.

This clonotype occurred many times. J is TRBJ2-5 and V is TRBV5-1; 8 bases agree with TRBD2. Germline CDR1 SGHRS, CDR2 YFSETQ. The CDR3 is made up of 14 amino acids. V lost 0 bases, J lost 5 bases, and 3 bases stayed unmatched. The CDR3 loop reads CASSLGSGAETQYF. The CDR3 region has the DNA TGCGCCAGCAGCTTGGGTAGCGGGGCTGAGACCCAGTACTTC.

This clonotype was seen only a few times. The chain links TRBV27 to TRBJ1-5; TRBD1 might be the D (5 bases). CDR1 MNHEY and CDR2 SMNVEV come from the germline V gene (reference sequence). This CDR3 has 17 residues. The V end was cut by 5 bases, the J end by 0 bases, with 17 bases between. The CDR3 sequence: CASSPRGVFYSNQPQHF. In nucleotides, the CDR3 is TGTGCCAGCAGTCCACGGGGGGTCTTCTATAGCAATCAGCCCCAGCATTTT.